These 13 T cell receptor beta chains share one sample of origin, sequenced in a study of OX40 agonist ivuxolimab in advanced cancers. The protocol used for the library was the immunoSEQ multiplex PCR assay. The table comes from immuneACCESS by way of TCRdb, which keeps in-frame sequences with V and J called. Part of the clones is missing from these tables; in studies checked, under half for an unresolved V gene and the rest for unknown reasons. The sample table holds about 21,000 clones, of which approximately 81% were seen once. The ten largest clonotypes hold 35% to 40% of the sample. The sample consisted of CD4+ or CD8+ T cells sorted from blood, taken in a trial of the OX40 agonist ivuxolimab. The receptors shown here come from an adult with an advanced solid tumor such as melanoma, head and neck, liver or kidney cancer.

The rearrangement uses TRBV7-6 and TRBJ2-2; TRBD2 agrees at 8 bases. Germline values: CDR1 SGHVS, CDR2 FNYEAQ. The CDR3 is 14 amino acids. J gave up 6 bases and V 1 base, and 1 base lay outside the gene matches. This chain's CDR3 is CASSLVLAAGELFF. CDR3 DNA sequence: TGTGCCAGCAGCTTAGTACTAGCGGCCGGGGAGCTGTTTTTT.

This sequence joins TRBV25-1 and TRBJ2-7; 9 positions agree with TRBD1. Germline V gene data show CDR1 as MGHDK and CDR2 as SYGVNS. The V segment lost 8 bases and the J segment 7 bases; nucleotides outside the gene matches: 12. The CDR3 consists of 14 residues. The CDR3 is CASLPPGQGGEQYF. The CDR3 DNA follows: TGTGCCAGCCTTCCCCCGGGACAGGGTGGAGAGCAGTACTTC.

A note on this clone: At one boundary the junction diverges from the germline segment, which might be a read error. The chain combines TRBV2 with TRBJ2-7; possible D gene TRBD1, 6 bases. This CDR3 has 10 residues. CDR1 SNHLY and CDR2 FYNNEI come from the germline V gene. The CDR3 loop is CASKTGTLHF. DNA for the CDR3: TGTGCCAGCAAAACCGGGACATTACACTTC.

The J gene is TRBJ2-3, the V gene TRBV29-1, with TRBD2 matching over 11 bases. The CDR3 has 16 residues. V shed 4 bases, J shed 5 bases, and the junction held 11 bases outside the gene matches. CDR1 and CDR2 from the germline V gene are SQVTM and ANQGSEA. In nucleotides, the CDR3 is TGCAGCGTTGTTAGCGCTAGCGGGGGGTCTGTAGATACGCAGTATTTT. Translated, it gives CSVVSASGGSVDTQYF.

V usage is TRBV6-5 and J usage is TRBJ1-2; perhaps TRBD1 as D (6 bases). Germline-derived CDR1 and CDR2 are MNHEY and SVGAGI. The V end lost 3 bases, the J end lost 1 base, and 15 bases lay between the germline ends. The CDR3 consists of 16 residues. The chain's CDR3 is CASSYSRGIDNYGYTF. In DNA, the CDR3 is TGTGCCAGCAGTTATTCGAGGGGGATCGATAACTATGGCTACACCTTC.

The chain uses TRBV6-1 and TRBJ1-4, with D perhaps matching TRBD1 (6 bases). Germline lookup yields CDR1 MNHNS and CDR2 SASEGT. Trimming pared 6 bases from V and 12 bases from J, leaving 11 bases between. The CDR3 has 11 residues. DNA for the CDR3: TGTGCCAGCAGCAGGGGCTCCCAACTGTTTTTT. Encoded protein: CASSRGSQLFF.

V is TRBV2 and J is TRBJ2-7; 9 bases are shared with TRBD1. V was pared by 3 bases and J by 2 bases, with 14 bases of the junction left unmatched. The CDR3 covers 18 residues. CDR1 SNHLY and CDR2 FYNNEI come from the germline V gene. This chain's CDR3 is CASSDRGTGSVFPYEQYF. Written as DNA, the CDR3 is TGTGCCAGCAGTGATAGGGGGACAGGGTCCGTTTTTCCCTACGAGCAGTACTTC.

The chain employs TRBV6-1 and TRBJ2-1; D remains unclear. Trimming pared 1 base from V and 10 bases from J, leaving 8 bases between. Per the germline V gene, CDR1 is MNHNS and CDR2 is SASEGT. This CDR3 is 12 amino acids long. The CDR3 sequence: CASSEVRAEQFF. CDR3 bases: TGTGCCAGCAGTGAAGTAAGGGCAGAGCAGTTCTTC.

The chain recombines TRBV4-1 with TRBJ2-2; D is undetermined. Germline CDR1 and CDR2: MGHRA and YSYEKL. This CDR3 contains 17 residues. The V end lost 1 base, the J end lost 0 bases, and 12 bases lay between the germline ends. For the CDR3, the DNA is TGCGCCAGCAGCCAAGGGGTGACGGGCGCGAACACCGGGGAGCTGTTTTTT. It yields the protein CASSQGVTGANTGELFF.

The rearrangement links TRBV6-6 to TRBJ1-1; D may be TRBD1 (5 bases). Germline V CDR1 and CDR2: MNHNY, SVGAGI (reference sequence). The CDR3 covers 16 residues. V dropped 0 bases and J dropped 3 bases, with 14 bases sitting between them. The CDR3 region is CASSYSQTGGDTEAFF. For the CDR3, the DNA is TGTGCCAGCAGTTACTCCCAGACGGGGGGGGACACTGAAGCTTTCTTT.

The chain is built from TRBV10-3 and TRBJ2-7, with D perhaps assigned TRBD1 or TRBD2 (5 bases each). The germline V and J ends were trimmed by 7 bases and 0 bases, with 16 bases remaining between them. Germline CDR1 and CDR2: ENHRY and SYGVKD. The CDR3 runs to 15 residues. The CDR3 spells CAIKHRDGSSYEQYF. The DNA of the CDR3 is TGTGCCATCAAGCACCGGGACGGAAGCTCCTACGAGCAGTACTTC.

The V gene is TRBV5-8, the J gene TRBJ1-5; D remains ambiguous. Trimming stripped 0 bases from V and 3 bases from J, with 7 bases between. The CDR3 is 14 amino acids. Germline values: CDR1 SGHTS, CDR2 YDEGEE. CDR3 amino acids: CASSLAGTNQPQHF. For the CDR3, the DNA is TGTGCCAGCAGCTTGGCAGGCACCAATCAGCCCCAGCATTTT.

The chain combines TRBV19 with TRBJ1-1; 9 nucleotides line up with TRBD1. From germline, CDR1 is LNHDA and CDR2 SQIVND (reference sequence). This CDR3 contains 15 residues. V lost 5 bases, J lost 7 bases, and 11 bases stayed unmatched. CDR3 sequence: CASSRPGTGFVEAFF. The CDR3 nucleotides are TGTGCCAGTAGTCGCCCCGGGACAGGGTTTGTTGAAGCTTTCTTT.